Presented here are 25 T cell receptor beta chains from one specimen sequenced in a study of blood T cell repertoires in COVID-19. Measured with immunoSEQ multiplex PCR; TCRdb has only the in-frame clones, and not every one. Among about 370,000 clones listed, around 92% were seen once. Specimen: peripheral blood. The source is a woman younger than 45 with COVID-19, enrolled during active disease.

CDR3 bases: TGTGCCAGCAGCTTCCGGGACGGACTATTAGGGCAGTTCTTC. This encodes CASSFRDGLLGQFF. V usage is TRBV11-2 and J usage is TRBJ2-1, with a possible D match to TRBD2 (6 bases). V was pared by 3 bases and J by 12 bases, with 18 bases between. Germline loops: CDR1 SGHAT, CDR2 FQNNGV. The CDR3 runs 14 residues.

V and J are TRBV7-9 and TRBJ1-2, with 12 nucleotides matching TRBD1. V shed 5 bases and J 6 bases; nucleotides not matched to a gene: 7. This CDR3 comprises 15 residues. Looked up from germline, CDR1 is SEHNR and CDR2 is FQNEAQ (reference sequence). The CDR3 region is CASSGGTGGFDGYTF. In DNA form, the CDR3 reads TGTGCCAGCAGCGGAGGGACAGGGGGCTTTGATGGCTACACCTTC. Filled out from reference TRBV7-9 and TRBJ1-2, the complete variable domain reads DTGVSQNPRHKITKRGQNVTFRCDPISEHNRLYWYRQTLGQGPEFLTYFQNEAQLEKSRLLSDRFSAERPKGSFSTLEIQRTEQGDSAMYLCASSGGTGGFDGYTFGSGTRLTVV.

The genes are TRBV18 and TRBJ1-1; a weak D match, TRBD1 (6 bases). Trimming removed 4 bases at V and 6 bases at J, with 12 bases between. The CDR3 contains 13 residues. The germline gives CDR1 KGHSH, CDR2 LQKENI. For the CDR3, the DNA is TGTGCCAGCTCACTACAGGGCCGAGCTGAAGCTTTCTTT. This encodes CASSLQGRAEAFF.

V gene TRBV4-2 combines with J gene TRBJ1-3, with D unresolved. In germline, CDR1 is LGHNA, CDR2 YNFKEQ. The V end lost 1 base, the J end lost 1 base, and 14 bases lay between the germline ends. CDR3 length: 17 amino acids. CDR3 nucleotides: TGTGCCAGCAGCCAAGTTTCTGGTGGCGGATCTGGAAACACCATATATTTT. It translates to CASSQVSGGGSGNTIYF.

J is TRBJ1-4 and V is TRBV7-2, with a weak D call TRBD1 (6 bases). Germline V gives CDR1 SGHTA, CDR2 FQGNSA. CDR3 length: 15 amino acids. V lost 1 base to trimming and J lost 8 bases, with 14 bases between them. The CDR3 reads CASSLGQASREKLFF. In DNA form, the CDR3 reads TGTGCCAGCAGCTTAGGACAGGCTTCTAGGGAAAAACTGTTTTTT.

V gene TRBV11-2 combines with J gene TRBJ2-1, with TRBD1 matching over 9 bases. CDR1 and CDR2 (germline): SGHAT, FQNNGV. CDR3 length: 14 residues. Losses at the gene ends were 4 bases for V and 6 bases for J; bases not matched to a gene: 4. DNA for the CDR3: TGTGCCAGCAGCTCGGGACAGGGTCCCAATGAGCAGTTCTTC. Translation gives CASSSGQGPNEQFF.

The genes are TRBV7-2 and TRBJ2-2; 11 bases fit TRBD2. Germline loops: CDR1 SGHTA, CDR2 FQGNSA. This CDR3 is 16 amino acids long. V lost 4 bases and J lost 4; bases outside the gene matches: 5. The CDR3 here is CASSYLAGGSTGELFF. DNA of the CDR3: TGTGCCAGCAGCTACCTAGCGGGGGGTTCCACCGGGGAGCTGTTTTTT.

The rearrangement links TRBV6-7 to TRBJ2-3; D possibly corresponds to TRBD1 (6 bases). TRBV6-7 is an ORF, with its function uncertain. The V gene lost 2 bases and the J gene lost 0 bases, with 15 bases spanning the gap. The CDR3 sequence is 17 residues long. Written as DNA, the CDR3 is TGTGCCAGCAGTTACAAGTCCCCAGGGGTCAGCACAGATACGCAGTATTTT. It encodes CASSYKSPGVSTDTQYF.

This clone appeared once. This rearrangement joins TRBV7-5 to TRBJ1-4; TRBD1 is the table's D call, not checked against the DNA. TRBV7-5 has pseudogene status. The CDR3 covers 16 residues. CDR3 protein: CARSETRDRGDEKLFF. CDR3 bases: TGTGCCAGAAGCGAGACCCGGGACAGGGGGGATGAAAAACTGTTTTTT.

The chain carries TRBV28 and TRBJ2-3; 15 bases fit TRBD2. Germline CDR1 MDHEN, CDR2 SYDVKM. The CDR3 consists of 19 residues. J gave up 0 bases and V 0 bases, and 4 bases lay outside the gene matches. The chain's CDR3 is CASSLWDGLAGGSTDTQYF. DNA for the CDR3: TGTGCCAGCAGTTTATGGGACGGACTAGCGGGAGGGAGCACAGATACGCAGTATTTT.

The chain joins TRBV5-6 to TRBJ1-6; the D gene is possibly TRBD1 (5 bases). Trimming removed 4 bases from V and 9 bases from J, with 8 bases in between. CDR1 and CDR2 from the germline V gene are SGHDT and YYEEEE. The CDR3 totals 12 residues. The CDR3 sequence is CASSLRVSPLHF. CDR3 sequence (DNA): TGTGCCAGCAGCCTCAGGGTTTCACCCCTCCACTTT.

The genes are TRBV7-9 and TRBJ2-7; the match to TRBD1 covers 9 bases. CDR3 length equals 16 residues. Germline V lookup: CDR1 SEHNR, CDR2 FQNEAQ (reference sequence). V lost 3 bases to trimming and J lost 6 bases; unmatched junction nucleotides: 12. The CDR3 reads CASSLRAGTGSPEQYV. The CDR3 nucleotides read TGTGCCAGCAGCTTGCGGGCCGGGACAGGGTCGCCCGAGCAGTACGTC.

The chain recombines TRBV4-3 with TRBJ2-2; 7 bases align to TRBD1. The CDR3 runs to 18 residues. The V and J ends lost 4 bases and 0 bases, in that order; junction bases with no gene match: 11. Germline V gene data show CDR1 as LGHNA and CDR2 as YSLEER. The DNA for the CDR3 is TGCGCCAGCAGCCGTCAAGGGACAGCAAATTCGAACACCGGGGAGCTGTTTTTT. Protein product: CASSRQGTANSNTGELFF.

In nucleotides, the CDR3 is TGTGCCAGCTCACCTGTCCCAGGCTCTGGAAACACCATATATTTT. Amino acids: CASSPVPGSGNTIYF. The J gene is TRBJ1-3, the V gene TRBV18; D is unresolved. Trimming cost V 3 bases and J 0 bases, with 9 bases left between them. Germline V CDR1 and CDR2: KGHSH, LQKENI. This CDR3 has 15 residues.

The chain recombines TRBV5-4 with TRBJ2-7; D is unresolved. The CDR3 totals 12 residues. V was shortened by 2 bases and J by 5 bases, with 8 bases between the two germline ends. The germline V gene encodes CDR1 SGHNT and CDR2 YYREEE (reference sequence). DNA of the CDR3: TGTGCCAGCAGCTTAGGTACAGACGAGCAGTACGTC. It translates to CASSLGTDEQYV.

The rearrangement joins TRBV19 to TRBJ2-1; the D is unclear. V lost 5 bases and J 0 bases, leaving 11 bases between the germline ends. The CDR3 sequence is 15 residues long. The V gene's germline CDR1 is LNHDA and CDR2 SQIVND (reference sequence). CDR3 amino acids: CASSPSPSSYNEQFF. CDR3 coding DNA: TGTGCCAGTAGTCCCTCCCCGAGCTCCTACAATGAGCAGTTCTTC.

This clone has a single count. The chain recombines TRBV19 with TRBJ1-5; possibly TRBD1 for D (6 bases). Trimming took off 5 bases at V and 3 bases at J, with 11 bases between the two ends. Looked up from germline, CDR1 is LNHDA and CDR2 is SQIVND (reference sequence). The CDR3 has 14 residues. CDR3 sequence reads: CASSPRTVNQPQHF. CDR3 DNA: TGTGCCAGTAGTCCCAGGACAGTCAATCAGCCCCAGCATTTT.

In its sample, this clone was seen once. The chain couples TRBV4-1 to TRBJ2-3; 10 nucleotides align to TRBD2. The CDR3 runs 16 residues. V shed 10 bases, J shed 6 bases, and the junction held 16 bases outside the gene matches. Germline V gene lookup returns CDR1 MGHRA and CDR2 YSYEKL. CDR3 amino acids: CATNMKAGGTRDTQYF. CDR3 coding DNA: TGCGCCACCAACATGAAAGCGGGAGGGACAAGGGATACGCAGTATTTT.

V is TRBV19 and J is TRBJ1-1; D might be TRBD1 (6 bases). The CDR3 covers 14 residues. Trimming pared 0 bases from V and 4 bases from J, leaving 9 bases between. In germline, CDR1 is LNHDA, CDR2 SQIVND (reference sequence). The CDR3 DNA reads TGTGCCAGTAGTATAGAGGTGGGGGCCACTGAAGCTTTCTTT. Residues: CASSIEVGATEAFF.

V gene TRBV7-9 combines with J gene TRBJ2-7, with 10 bases that match TRBD1. CDR3 size: 19 residues. J gave up 1 base and V 5 bases, and 17 bases lay outside the gene matches. Germline assignment: CDR1 SEHNR and CDR2 FQNEAQ (reference sequence). The CDR3 here is CASSPHTTTGTGASYEQYF. The CDR3, as DNA: TGTGCCAGCAGCCCTCATACCACAACCGGGACAGGGGCATCCTACGAGCAGTACTTC.

J is TRBJ2-6 and V is TRBV7-2, with 8 positions matching TRBD1. CDR1 and CDR2 (germline): SGHTA, FQGNSA. The CDR3 runs to 17 residues. J was trimmed by 0 bases and V by 7 bases; bases with no gene match: 8. CDR3 sequence reads: CASNKQGVISGANVLTF. CDR3 sequence (DNA): TGTGCCAGCAACAAACAGGGGGTAATCTCTGGGGCCAACGTCCTGACTTTC.

The chain has TRBV6-5 and TRBJ1-2, with no clear D. Germline V gene sequence: CDR1 MNHEY, CDR2 SVGAGI. The CDR3 loop spans 14 amino acids. V lost 2 bases to trimming and J lost 4 bases, with 11 bases between them. CDR3 sequence: CASSYLSRGYGYTF. CDR3 nucleotide sequence: TGTGCCAGCAGTTACCTCTCCCGGGGCTATGGCTACACCTTC.

The chain links TRBV7-2 to TRBJ2-7, with TRBD2 matching 7 bases. Germline loops: CDR1 SGHTA, CDR2 FQGNSA. Losses at the gene ends were 3 bases for V and 3 bases for J; bases not matched to a gene: 2. The CDR3 has 13 amino acids. The CDR3 reads CASSFWGGYEQYF. The CDR3 DNA is TGTGCCAGCAGCTTTTGGGGGGGCTACGAGCAGTACTTC.

The CDR3: CASSQGDRVGYGYTF. The DNA of the CDR3 is TGCGCCAGCAGCCAGGGGGACAGGGTAGGATATGGCTACACCTTC. The chain carries TRBV4-3 and TRBJ1-2; 9 bases match TRBD1. The CDR3 loop spans 15 amino acids. V dropped 3 bases and J dropped 5; count of bases not matched to a gene: 7. Germline loops: CDR1 LGHNA, CDR2 YSLEER.

The genes are TRBV3-1 (or the pseudogene TRBV3-2) and TRBJ1-3; perhaps TRBD1 as D (6 bases). Germline V gene data show CDR1 as LGHDT and CDR2 as YNNKEL (reference sequence). V lost 2 bases, J lost 11 bases, and 10 bases lay in between. CDR3 length equals 12 residues. The chain's CDR3 is CASSQQSGAIYF. The CDR3 DNA reads as TGTGCCAGCAGCCAACAATCAGGGGCCATATATTTT.